Presented here are 8 T cell receptor beta chains from one specimen sequenced in a study of cytomegalovirus exposure and HLA in healthy donors. Profiling relied on immunoSEQ multiplex PCR, and the TCRdb table lists in-frame clones only, not all of them. The data contain around 400,000 clones, more than 80% of them singletons. Specimen: PBMCs. The receptors here all came from a woman aged 18 to 35 in good health and CMV-seronegative.

V gene TRBV19 combines with J gene TRBJ2-3; 14 positions match TRBD2. Germline-derived CDR1 and CDR2 are LNHDA and SQIVND (reference sequence). This CDR3 is 17 amino acids long. V lost 5 bases and J lost 4; bases outside the gene matches: 8. DNA for the CDR3: TGTGCCAGTAGTCTCCTTCGACTAGCGGGAGGGTCAGATACGCAGTATTTT. Its translation: CASSLLRLAGGSDTQYF.

The chain links TRBV6-6 to TRBJ2-7, with D perhaps TRBD2 (6 bases). This CDR3 has 13 amino acids. The ends were cut back, 2 bases at V and 3 bases at J, with 8 bases in the middle. Per the germline V gene, CDR1 is MNHNY and CDR2 is SVGAGI (reference sequence). The CDR3 spells CASSYGGYYEQYF. Written as DNA, the CDR3 is TGTGCCAGCAGTTACGGGGGGTACTACGAGCAGTACTTC.

This chain uses TRBV6-1 with TRBJ1-1; no firm D call. V was pared by 6 bases and J by 3 bases, with 17 bases between. There are 15 residues in the CDR3. Germline V gives CDR1 MNHNS, CDR2 SASEGT. The CDR3: CASRLVRGRDTEAFF. DNA of the CDR3: TGTGCCAGCAGGCTGGTTAGAGGGAGAGACACTGAAGCTTTCTTT.

The V and J genes are TRBV7-9 and TRBJ1-1; D is perhaps TRBD1 (6 bases). Trimming took 0 bases from V and 4 from J, leaving 12 bases between them. Per germline, CDR1 SEHNR and CDR2 FQNEAQ (reference sequence). The CDR3 consists of 15 residues. The CDR3 loop is CASSLAAGDGTEAFF. The CDR3 DNA is TGTGCCAGCAGCTTAGCTGCAGGGGACGGCACTGAAGCTTTCTTT.

The chain employs TRBV25-1 and TRBJ2-7; 12 nucleotides align to TRBD2. The CDR3 is 15 amino acids. V lost 2 bases and J lost 7; bases outside the gene matches: 6. CDR1 is MGHDK, CDR2 SYGVNS, per germline. The CDR3 is CASSERLAGEGEQYF. The CDR3 bases are TGTGCCAGCAGTGAACGACTAGCGGGAGAGGGTGAGCAGTACTTC.

This chain links TRBV2 with TRBJ2-7; D ambiguous. The ends were cut back, 4 bases at V and 1 base at J, with 5 bases in the middle. Germline CDR1 and CDR2: SNHLY and FYNNEI. This CDR3 contains 12 residues. The CDR3 loop reads CASSGSSYEQYF. As DNA, the CDR3 is TGTGCCAGCAGTGGTTCTTCCTACGAGCAGTACTTC.

The gene calls are TRBV7-9 and TRBJ1-1; 8 bases line up with TRBD1. This CDR3 has 15 amino acids. V dropped 2 bases and J dropped 3; count of bases not matched to a gene: 5. CDR1 and CDR2 from the germline V gene are SEHNR and FQNEAQ (reference sequence). The CDR3 coding sequence is TGTGCCAGCAGCTTATTCCACAGGGGGTACACTGAAGCTTTCTTT. This sequence encodes CASSLFHRGYTEAFF.

The chain links TRBV4-2 to TRBJ2-5; 7 positions agree with TRBD2. The CDR3 totals 14 residues. Looked up from germline, CDR1 is LGHNA and CDR2 is YNFKEQ. V lost 4 bases and J lost 5; bases outside the gene matches: 7. The CDR3 DNA follows: TGTGCCAGCAGCCGAGCGGGGCCTGAGGAGACCCAGTACTTC. Translation gives CASSRAGPEETQYF.